These 9 T cell receptor beta chains came from one sample sequenced in a study of technical replicates of blood from several donors. Method: immunoSEQ multiplex PCR; TCRdb's copy keeps in-frame clones and lacks some. The sample holds under 90,000 clones, about 98% seen once. Source material: T cells isolated from PBMCs. The receptors originated from a human donor in good health.

V and J are TRBV7-2 and TRBJ2-1, with D maybe TRBD2 (5 bases). Germline loops: CDR1 SGHTA, CDR2 FQGNSA. The CDR3 sequence is 14 residues long. V lost 4 bases and J 6 bases, leaving 13 bases between the germline ends. The CDR3: CASSSLDSVNEQFF. In DNA, the CDR3 is TGTGCCAGCAGCTCCCTGGACTCCGTCAATGAGCAGTTCTTC.

The rearrangement joins TRBV9 to TRBJ2-5, with TRBD1 matching 9 bases. Germline assignment: CDR1 SGDLS and CDR2 YYNGEE. With V trimmed by 0 bases and J by 4 bases, 4 bases remained unmatched. The CDR3 is 15 amino acids. CDR3 protein: CASSVAGTGRETQYF. The CDR3 DNA reads as TGTGCCAGCAGCGTAGCCGGGACAGGGAGAGAGACCCAGTACTTC.

The chain carries TRBV6-1 and TRBJ2-1, with TRBD1 as a possible D gene (5 bases). CDR1 is MNHNS and CDR2 is SASEGT in the germline V gene. The CDR3 has 18 residues. V lost 4 bases and J lost 0, with 19 bases in between. CDR3 residues: CASSAWTLDIHSYNEQFF. In DNA form, the CDR3 reads TGTGCCAGCAGTGCTTGGACCCTGGACATTCACTCCTACAATGAGCAGTTCTTC.

The rearrangement joins TRBV19 to TRBJ1-2; tentatively, D is TRBD1 (5 bases). V was clipped by 6 bases and J by 2 bases, with 13 bases between them. The CDR3 covers 14 residues. Germline assignment: CDR1 LNHDA and CDR2 SQIVND (reference sequence). The CDR3 here is CASRGPGRNYGYTF. The CDR3 nucleotides read TGTGCCAGTAGAGGGCCAGGGAGGAACTATGGCTACACCTTC.

The V call is TRBV28, the J call TRBJ1-1, with D possibly matching TRBD1 (6 bases). V dropped 6 bases and J dropped 6 bases, with 14 bases sitting between them. This CDR3 contains 13 residues. CDR1 and CDR2 (germline): MDHEN, SYDVKM. In DNA, the CDR3 is TGTGCCAGCAGCCCTGGGCAGGGGCCTGAAGCTTTCTTT. Residues: CASSPGQGPEAFF.

This clone was seen once. The J gene is TRBJ2-5, the V gene TRBV7-9; 7 bases align to TRBD1. Trimming took 5 bases from V and 4 from J; bases not matched to a gene: 10. The CDR3 runs to 15 residues. The germline V gene has CDR1 SEHNR and CDR2 FQNEAQ (reference sequence). For the CDR3, the DNA is TGTGCCAGCAGCCCTTCAGGGGGACGGGGAGAGACCCAGTACTTC. It specifies CASSPSGGRGETQYF.

The chain is built from TRBV20-1 and TRBJ1-4; TRBD1 is a possible D gene (5 bases). CDR1 is DFQATT, CDR2 SNEGSKA, per germline (reference sequence). CDR3 length equals 11 residues. Between the trimmed V and J ends, which lost 6 bases and 7 bases, there was a span of 9 bases. The CDR3 DNA is TGCAGTGCGGACATTGGTGAAAAACTGTTTTTT. Protein product: CSADIGEKLFF.

V and J are TRBV6-5 and TRBJ1-2; D is undetermined. Trimming shortened V by 6 bases and J by 1 base, and 12 bases separated the two germline ends. The germline gives CDR1 MNHEY, CDR2 SVGAGI. This CDR3 region has 14 residues. The CDR3 sequence: CASSPGDINYGYTF. CDR3 nucleotide sequence: TGTGCCAGCAGCCCGGGAGATATTAACTATGGCTACACCTTC.

The chain carries TRBV7-9 and TRBJ2-5; D is uncertain. Trimming stripped 3 bases from V and 1 base from J, with 6 bases between. CDR1 is SEHNR and CDR2 is FQNEAQ in the germline V gene (reference sequence). This CDR3 comprises 13 residues. The CDR3 DNA sequence: TGTGCCAGCAGCTTCTTATCCCAAGAGACCCAGTACTTC. It is translated as CASSFLSQETQYF.